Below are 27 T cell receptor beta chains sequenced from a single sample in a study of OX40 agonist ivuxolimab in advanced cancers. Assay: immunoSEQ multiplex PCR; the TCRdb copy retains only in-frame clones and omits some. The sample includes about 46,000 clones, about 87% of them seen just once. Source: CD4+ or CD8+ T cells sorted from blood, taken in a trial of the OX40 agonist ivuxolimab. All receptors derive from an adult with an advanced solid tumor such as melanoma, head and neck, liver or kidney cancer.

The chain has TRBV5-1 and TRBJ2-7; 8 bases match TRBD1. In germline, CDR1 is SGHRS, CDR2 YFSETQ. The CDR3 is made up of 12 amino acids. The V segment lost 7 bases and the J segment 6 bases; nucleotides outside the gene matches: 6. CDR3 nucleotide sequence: TGCGCCAGCGGTGGACAGGGCGGCGAGCAGTACTTC. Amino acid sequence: CASGGQGGEQYF.

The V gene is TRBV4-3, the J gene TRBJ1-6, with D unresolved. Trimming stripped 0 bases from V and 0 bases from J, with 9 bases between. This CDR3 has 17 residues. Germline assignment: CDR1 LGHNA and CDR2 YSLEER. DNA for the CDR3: TGCGCCAGCAGCCAAGAAGTTGCTCTCTCCTATAATTCACCCCTCCACTTT. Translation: CASSQEVALSYNSPLHF.

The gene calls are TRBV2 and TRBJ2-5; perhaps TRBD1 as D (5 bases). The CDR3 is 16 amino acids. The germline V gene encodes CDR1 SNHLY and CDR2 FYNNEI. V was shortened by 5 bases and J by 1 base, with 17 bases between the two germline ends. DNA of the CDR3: TGTGCCAGCAGTCCCATGGCCGCACAGGCCCAAGAGACCCAGTACTTC. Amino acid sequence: CASSPMAAQAQETQYF.

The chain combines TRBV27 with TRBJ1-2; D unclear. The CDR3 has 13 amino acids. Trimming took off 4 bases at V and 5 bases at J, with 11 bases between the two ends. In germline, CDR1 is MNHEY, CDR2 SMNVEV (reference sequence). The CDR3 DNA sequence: TGTGCCAGCAGTTCCCCCGGGCTGTATGGCTACACCTTC. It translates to CASSSPGLYGYTF.

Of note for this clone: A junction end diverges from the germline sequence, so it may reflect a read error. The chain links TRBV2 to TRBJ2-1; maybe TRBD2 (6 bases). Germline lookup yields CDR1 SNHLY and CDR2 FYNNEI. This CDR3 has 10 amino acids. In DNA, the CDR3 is TGTGCGAGCATGGGGGGTGAGCAGTTCTTC. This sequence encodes CASMGGEQFF.

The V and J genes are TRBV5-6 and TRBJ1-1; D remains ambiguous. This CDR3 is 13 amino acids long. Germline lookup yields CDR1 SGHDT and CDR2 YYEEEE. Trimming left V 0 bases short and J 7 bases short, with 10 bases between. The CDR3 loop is CASSLGRRDEAFF. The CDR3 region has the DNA TGTGCCAGCAGCTTGGGGCGGCGGGATGAAGCTTTCTTT.

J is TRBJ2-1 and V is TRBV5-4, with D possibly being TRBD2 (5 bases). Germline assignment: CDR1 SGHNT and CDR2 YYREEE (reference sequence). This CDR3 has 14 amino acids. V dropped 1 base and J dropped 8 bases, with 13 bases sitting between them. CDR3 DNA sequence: TGTGCCAGCAGCTTGACTAGTCGAGTCCATGAGCAGTTCTTC. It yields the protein CASSLTSRVHEQFF.

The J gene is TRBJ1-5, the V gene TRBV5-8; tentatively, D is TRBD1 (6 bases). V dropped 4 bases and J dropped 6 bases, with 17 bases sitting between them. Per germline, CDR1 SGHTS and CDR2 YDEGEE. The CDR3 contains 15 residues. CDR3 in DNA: TGTGCCAGCAGCCCGTGGGGGGCTTTGGGTCAGCCCCAGCATTTT. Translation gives CASSPWGALGQPQHF.

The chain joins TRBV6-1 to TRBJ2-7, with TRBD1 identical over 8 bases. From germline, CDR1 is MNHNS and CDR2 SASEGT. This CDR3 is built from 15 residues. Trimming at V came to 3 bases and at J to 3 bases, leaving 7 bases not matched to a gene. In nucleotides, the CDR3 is TGTGCCAGCAGTGAGTCAGGGGGCGCGTTCTACGAGCAGTACTTC. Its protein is CASSESGGAFYEQYF.

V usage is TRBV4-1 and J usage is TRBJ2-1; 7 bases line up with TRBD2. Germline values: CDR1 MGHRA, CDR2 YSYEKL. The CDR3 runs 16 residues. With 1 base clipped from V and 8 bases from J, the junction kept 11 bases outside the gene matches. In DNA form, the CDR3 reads TGCGCCAGCAGCCAAGCGGCGTATGTGGGGGGGGATGAGCAGTTCTTC. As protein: CASSQAAYVGGDEQFF.

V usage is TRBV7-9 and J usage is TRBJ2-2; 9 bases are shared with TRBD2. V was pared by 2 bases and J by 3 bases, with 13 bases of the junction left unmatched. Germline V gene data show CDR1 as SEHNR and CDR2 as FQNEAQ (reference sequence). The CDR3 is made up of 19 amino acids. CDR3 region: CASSLQGPRASGDTGELFF. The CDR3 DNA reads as TGTGCCAGCAGCTTACAGGGTCCTAGAGCTAGCGGGGACACCGGGGAGCTGTTTTTT.

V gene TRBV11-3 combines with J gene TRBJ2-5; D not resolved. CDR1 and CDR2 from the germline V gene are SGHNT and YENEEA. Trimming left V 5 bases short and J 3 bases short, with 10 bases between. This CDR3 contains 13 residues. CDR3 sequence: CASSRRGKETQYF. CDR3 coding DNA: TGTGCCAGCAGCCGTCGAGGAAAAGAGACCCAGTACTTC.

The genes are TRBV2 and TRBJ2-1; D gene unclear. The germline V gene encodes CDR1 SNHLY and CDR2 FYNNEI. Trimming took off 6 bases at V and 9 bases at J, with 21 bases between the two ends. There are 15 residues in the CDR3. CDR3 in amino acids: CASRNPMRIRGEQFF. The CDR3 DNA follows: TGTGCCAGCAGGAACCCGATGCGGATAAGAGGTGAGCAGTTCTTC.

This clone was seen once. CDR3 region: CASSLYDLAAQETQYF. For the CDR3, the DNA is TGTGCCAGCAGTTTATACGACCTAGCGGCTCAAGAGACCCAGTACTTC. This sequence joins TRBV28 and TRBJ2-5; 7 bases align to TRBD2. The CDR3 runs 16 residues. Trimming at V came to 1 base and at J to 2 bases, leaving 7 bases not matched to a gene. Germline V gene sequence: CDR1 MDHEN, CDR2 SYDVKM.

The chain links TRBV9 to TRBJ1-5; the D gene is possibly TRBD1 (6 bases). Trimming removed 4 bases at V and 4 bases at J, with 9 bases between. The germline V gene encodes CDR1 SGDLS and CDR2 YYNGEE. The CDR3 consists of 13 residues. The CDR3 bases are TGTGCCAGCAGCCCAACAGGGAATCAGCCCCAGCATTTT. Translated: CASSPTGNQPQHF.

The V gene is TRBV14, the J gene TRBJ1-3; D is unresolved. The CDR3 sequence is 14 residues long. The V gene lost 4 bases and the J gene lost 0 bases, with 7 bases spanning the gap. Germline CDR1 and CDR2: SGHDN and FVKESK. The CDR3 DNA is TGTGCCAGCAGCCCCCGGGCCTCTGGAAACACCATATATTTT. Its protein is CASSPRASGNTIYF.

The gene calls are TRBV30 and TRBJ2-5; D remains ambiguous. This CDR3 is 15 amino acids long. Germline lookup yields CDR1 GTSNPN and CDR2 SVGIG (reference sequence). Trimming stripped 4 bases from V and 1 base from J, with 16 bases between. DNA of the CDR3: TGTGCCTGGAATAGTGGTGGTGGGGTCCAAGAGACCCAGTACTTC. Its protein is CAWNSGGGVQETQYF. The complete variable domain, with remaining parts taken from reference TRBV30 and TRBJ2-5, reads SQTIHQWPATLVQPVGSPLSLECTVEGTSNPNLYWYRQAAGRGLQLLFYSVGIGQISSEVPQNLSASRPQDRQFILSSKKLLLSDSGFYLCAWNSGGGVQETQYFGPGTRLLVL.

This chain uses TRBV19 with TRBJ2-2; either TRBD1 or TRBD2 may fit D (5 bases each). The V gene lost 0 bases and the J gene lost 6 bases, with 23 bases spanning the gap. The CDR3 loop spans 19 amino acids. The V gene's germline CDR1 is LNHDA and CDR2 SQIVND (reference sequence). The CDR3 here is CASSIDLGVLPPSPGELFF. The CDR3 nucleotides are TGTGCCAGTAGTATAGATCTGGGGGTCCTGCCCCCCTCACCCGGGGAGCTGTTTTTT.

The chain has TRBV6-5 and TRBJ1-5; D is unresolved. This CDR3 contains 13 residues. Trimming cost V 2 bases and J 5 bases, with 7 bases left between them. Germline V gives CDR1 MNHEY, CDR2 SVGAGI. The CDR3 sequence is CASSYRRHQPQHF. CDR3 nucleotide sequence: TGTGCCAGCAGTTACCGGAGGCATCAGCCCCAGCATTTT.

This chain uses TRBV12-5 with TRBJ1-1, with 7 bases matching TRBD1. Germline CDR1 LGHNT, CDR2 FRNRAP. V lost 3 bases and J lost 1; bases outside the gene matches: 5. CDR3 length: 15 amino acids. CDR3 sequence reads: CASGFSGQRNTEAFF. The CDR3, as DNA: TGTGCTAGTGGTTTCTCGGGACAGAGGAACACTGAAGCTTTCTTT.

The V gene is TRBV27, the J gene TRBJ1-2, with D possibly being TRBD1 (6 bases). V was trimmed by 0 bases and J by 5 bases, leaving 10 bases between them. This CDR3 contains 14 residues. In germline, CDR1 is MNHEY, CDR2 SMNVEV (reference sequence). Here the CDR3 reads CASSLSPGAYGYTF. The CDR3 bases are TGTGCCAGCAGTTTATCGCCGGGGGCATATGGCTACACCTTC.

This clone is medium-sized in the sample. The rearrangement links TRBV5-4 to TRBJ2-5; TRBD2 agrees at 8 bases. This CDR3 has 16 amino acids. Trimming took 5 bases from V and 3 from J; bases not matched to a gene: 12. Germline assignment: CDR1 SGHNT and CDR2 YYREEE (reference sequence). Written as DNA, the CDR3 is TGTGCCAGCAGGGGACTAGAAGGGGGTATAAAAGAGACCCAGTACTTC. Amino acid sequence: CASRGLEGGIKETQYF. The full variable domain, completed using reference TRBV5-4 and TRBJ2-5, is ETGVTQSPTHLIKTRGQQVTLRCSSQSGHNTVSWYQQALGQGPQFIFQYYREEENGRGNFPPRFSGLQFPNYSSELNVNALELDDSALYLCASRGLEGGIKETQYFGPGTRLLVL.

CDR3 DNA sequence: TGTGCCAGCAGCGTAGCTCTCCGGTCCGAGCAGTACTTC. Protein: CASSVALRSEQYF. V gene TRBV9 combines with J gene TRBJ2-7; no clear D. The germline V and J ends were trimmed by 0 bases and 6 bases, with 10 bases remaining between them. There are 13 residues in the CDR3. Germline V CDR1 and CDR2: SGDLS, YYNGEE.

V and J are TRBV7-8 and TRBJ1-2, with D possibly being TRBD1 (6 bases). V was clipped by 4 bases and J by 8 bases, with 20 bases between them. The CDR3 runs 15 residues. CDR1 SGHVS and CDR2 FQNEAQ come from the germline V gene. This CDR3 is CASSSPGDPRRGYTF. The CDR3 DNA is TGTGCCAGCAGCTCCCCAGGGGACCCCCGTAGGGGCTACACCTTC.

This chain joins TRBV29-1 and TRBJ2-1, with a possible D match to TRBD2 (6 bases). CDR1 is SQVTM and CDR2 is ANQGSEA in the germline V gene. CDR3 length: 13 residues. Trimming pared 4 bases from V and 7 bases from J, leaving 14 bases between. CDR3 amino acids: CSVGELGGNEQFF. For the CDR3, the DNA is TGCAGCGTTGGGGAGCTAGGAGGGAATGAGCAGTTCTTC.

This chain's CDR3 is CSVAGGLGDEKLFF. The CDR3 nucleotides read TGCAGCGTTGCTGGGGGGCTAGGGGATGAAAAACTGTTTTTT. This chain joins TRBV29-1 and TRBJ1-4, with a possible D match to TRBD1 (6 bases). This CDR3 is 14 amino acids long. Trimming removed 4 bases at V and 6 bases at J, with 15 bases between. Germline V CDR1 and CDR2: SQVTM, ANQGSEA.

CDR3 nucleotides: TGTGCCAGCAGTTTTTCCAGTTACTCCTACGAGCAGTACTTC. As protein: CASSFSSYSYEQYF. The genes are TRBV28 and TRBJ2-7; D gene unclear. Trimming removed 3 bases at V and 0 bases at J, with 9 bases between. Germline values: CDR1 MDHEN, CDR2 SYDVKM. The CDR3 consists of 14 residues.